This T cell receptor (beta chain) was retrieved from a study of blood T cells in healthy people across ages. Regarding the study as a whole: Observed TCR beta diversity per million T cells went down as age went up. This fall followed a roughly linear course with age.

As concerns this clonotype: Its antigen is currently unknown.

The use of a sample-barcoded 5' primer and a J-beta primer mix characterized a second PCR of about 7 to 12 cycles. Through a template-switch adaptor with 12 random nucleotides, each cDNA molecule received a tag. TCRdb used MiXCR to reprocess the 5' RACE reads, holding one entry per CDR3 protein. This sample has about 1.1 million distinct CDR3 sequences; roughly two fifths occur once, and the top ten carry roughly 14%. Trimming at V came to 6 bases and at J to 3 bases, leaving 13 bases not matched to a gene. Looked up from germline, CDR1 is DFQATT and CDR2 is SNEGSKA (reference sequence). The CDR3 spans 17 residues.

The source is a man between 18 and 35 years old in good health. Sequences were obtained from blood. The gene calls are TRBV20-1 and TRBJ2-1; TRBD1 matches at 11 bases. This chain's CDR3 is CSAQGQGAAFSYNEQFF. CDR3 nucleotide sequence: TGCAGTGCGCAAGGACAGGGGGCGGCCTTCAGCTACAATGAGCAGTTCTTC.